A selection of T cell receptor beta chains follows, all from one sample in a study of human T cells and chemical hapten exposure. TCRdb ran MiXCR on the RACE reads and lists one entry per CDR3 protein. The sample lists approximately 90,000 distinct CDR3 sequences, approximately 9% occurring once. The sequenced sample was whole blood, obtained in connection with sensitization to the hapten diphenylcyclopropenone (DPC). The source of these receptors is a man in his forties with alopecia areata. Some clones in this sample may be carry-over from other donors' samples. Each CDR3 is given with its conserved first and last residue. Fields, in order: V gene, clone size, D gene, J gene, CDR3 protein, CDR3 DNA. A D gene is named only where the DNA matches it firmly. Clone sizes are given selectively: once, few, many, or a class where the clone is expanded.

TRBV7-8	many	TRBD1	TRBJ1-2	CASSPRRETGDYGYTF	TGTGCCAGCAGCCCGCGCCGGGAGACAGGGGACTATGGCTACACCTTC
TRBV5-1	.	.	TRBJ2-6	CASSLAGRTGANVLTF	TGCGCCAGCAGCTTGGCCGGCCGCACTGGGGCCAACGTCCTGACTTTC
TRBV29-1	few	TRBD2	TRBJ2-1	CSVAAGGPSGEQFF	TGCAGCGTTGCCGCGGGAGGGCCATCCGGTGAGCAGTTCTTC
TRBV6-5	many	.	TRBJ2-7	CASSFRQVWDEQYF	TGTGCCAGCAGTTTCCGACAGGTTTGGGACGAGCAGTACTTC
TRBV12-3/TRBV12-4	many	.	TRBJ1-1	CASSPGLRAKGTEAFF	TGTGCCAGCAGTCCCGGCCTCCGAGCTAAGGGCACTGAAGCTTTCTTT
TRBV6-2/TRBV6-3	many	.	TRBJ1-2	CASSSTSNRVLGYTF	TGTGCCAGCAGTTCTACGAGTAACAGGGTTCTTGGCTACACCTTC
TRBV3-1	many	.	TRBJ2-1	CASSQAGAPINEQFF	TGTGCCAGCAGCCAAGCGGGAGCCCCCATCAATGAGCAGTTCTTC
TRBV28	.	TRBD1	TRBJ1-6	CASRTWTGSLRSPLHF	TGTGCCAGCAGAACATGGACAGGGAGCCTTCGTTCACCCCTCCACTTT
TRBV24-1	few	TRBD1	TRBJ1-1	CATSDPGQGREAFF	TGTGCCACCAGTGACCCTGGACAGGGGCGAGAAGCTTTCTTT
TRBV7-3	few	TRBD1	TRBJ2-5	CASSSTGTGLMETQYF	TGTGCCAGCAGCTCGACCGGGACAGGGTTAATGGAGACCCAGTACTTC
TRBV21-1	few	.	TRBJ2-6	CASSTPGHGANVLTF	TGTGCCAGCAGCACTCCAGGGCATGGGGCCAACGTCCTGACTTTC
TRBV29-1	.	TRBD1	TRBJ1-1	CSAGQENTEAFF	TGCAGCGCCGGACAGGAGAACACTGAAGCTTTCTTT
TRBV29-1	many	TRBD2	TRBJ2-3	CSVGGAGGPADTQYF	TGCAGCGTTGGAGGAGCGGGAGGGCCCGCAGATACGCAGTATTTT
TRBV5-4	.	TRBD1	TRBJ2-1	CASSPGTGIIYEQFF	TGTGCCAGCAGTCCCGGGACAGGGATTATATATGAGCAGTTCTTC
TRBV6-1	.	TRBD2	TRBJ2-5	CASTTPGLARGETQYF	TGTGCCAGCACCACTCCGGGACTAGCGAGGGGGGAGACCCAGTACTTC
TRBV5-1	.	.	TRBJ1-1	CASSLGPGSSEAFF	TGCGCCAGCAGCTTGGGACCAGGGAGCTCTGAAGCTTTCTTT
TRBV5-8	many	TRBD1	TRBJ1-2	CASSRDSYYGYTF	TGTGCCAGCAGCCGGGACAGCTACTATGGCTACACCTTC
TRBV29-1	many	.	TRBJ1-1	CSVEPGVSTEAFF	TGCAGCGTTGAACCAGGAGTAAGCACTGAAGCTTTCTTT
TRBV5-1	.	.	TRBJ2-7	CASSSTSRNYEQYF	TGCGCCAGCAGCTCGACTAGTCGTAATTACGAGCAGTACTTC
TRBV7-7	.	.	TRBJ2-5	CASRGGPQETQYF	TGTGCTAGCAGGGGGGGACCTCAAGAGACCCAGTACTTC
TRBV27	few	TRBD2	TRBJ2-3	CASSWISGRTDTQYF	TGTGCCAGCAGTTGGATTAGCGGGAGAACAGATACGCAGTATTTT
TRBV10-2	.	.	TRBJ2-1	CASSENAGGGEQFF	TGCGCCAGCAGTGAGAATGCCGGGGGCGGTGAGCAGTTCTTC
TRBV7-9	.	TRBD1	TRBJ1-4	CASSFQGDEKLFF	TGTGCCAGCAGCTTCCAGGGGGATGAAAAACTGTTTTTT
TRBV12-3/TRBV12-4	few	TRBD2	TRBJ2-2	CASSLASRLAFGELFF	TGTGCCAGCAGTTTAGCATCCCGACTAGCGTTCGGGGAGCTGTTTTTT
TRBV11-2	few	.	TRBJ1-1	CASSLGGTNTEAFF	TGTGCCAGCAGCTTAGGGGGCACGAACACTGAAGCTTTCTTT
TRBV27	.	.	TRBJ2-3	CASSPYEADTQYF	TGTGCCAGCAGTCCTTACGAGGCAGATACGCAGTATTTT
TRBV29-1	few	.	TRBJ1-5	CSVEFASNQPQHF	TGCAGCGTTGAATTCGCCAGCAATCAGCCCCAGCATTTT
TRBV13	.	.	TRBJ1-2	CASSLQGYYGYTF	TGTGCCAGCAGCTTACAGGGGTACTATGGCTACACCTTC
TRBV29-1	many	.	TRBJ2-3	CSAQLGRGDTQYF	TGCAGCGCGCAACTAGGAAGAGGAGATACGCAGTATTTT
TRBV20-1	many	.	TRBJ2-3	CSARDSPTDTQYF	TGCAGTGCTAGAGATAGCCCCACAGATACGCAGTATTTT
TRBV29-1	.	.	TRBJ2-7	CSVENILGNEQYF	TGCAGCGTTGAGAATATTCTAGGCAACGAGCAGTACTTC
TRBV28	.	TRBD2	TRBJ2-1	CASSADRGLAGSYNEQFF	TGTGCCAGCAGTGCAGACCGAGGACTAGCGGGATCCTACAATGAGCAGTTCTTC
TRBV29-1	few	.	TRBJ2-5	CSVEDGAKTQYF	TGCAGCGTTGAAGATGGGGCGAAGACCCAGTACTTC
TRBV7-2	.	.	TRBJ1-2	CASSLSTDLGYTF	TGTGCCAGCAGCTTATCGACGGACCTTGGCTACACCTTC
TRBV18	.	TRBD1	TRBJ2-3	CASSSQGARTDTQYF	TGTGCCAGCTCATCACAGGGGGCGCGCACAGATACGCAGTATTTT
TRBV29-1	many	.	TRBJ2-1	CSAGDNEQFF	TGCAGCGCCGGGGACAATGAGCAGTTCTTC
TRBV7-2	.	.	TRBJ2-1	CASSFRGGEQFF	TGTGCCAGCAGCTTTCGAGGGGGTGAGCAGTTCTTC
TRBV24-1	few	TRBD2	TRBJ2-2	CATRGTSGNTGELFF	TGTGCCACCAGGGGGACTAGCGGAAACACCGGGGAGCTGTTTTTT
TRBV20-1	many	TRBD2	TRBJ2-7	CSATGRARYEQYF	TGCAGTGCTACCGGGAGGGCCAGGTACGAGCAGTACTTC